This entry is about one T cell receptor (beta chain). Its specificity is not known. The germline gene is not matched at one end of the junction; a read error may be the cause. Extraction of RNA together with DNA used about 17-31 mg of unsorted bulk tissue. The sample originates from a study of tumor-infiltrating lymphocytes in primary liver carcinoma. Study in general: With diameters of roughly 4 to 10 cm, tumors were stage T1-T3 N0M0.

CDR1 MNHEY and CDR2 SVGAGI come from the germline V gene. The CDR3 has 16 amino acids. Making TCR beta cDNA involved 400 to 600 ng total RNA and a constant-region primer. Nested multiplex PCR, run for three rounds with slightly modified ARM-PCR, yielded TCR beta libraries. The two initial PCR rounds, approximately 10 cycles each, used TRBV1-TRBV30 forward and C-beta reverse primers. TCRdb re-called the multiplex PCR reads through MiXCR, storing one row per CDR3 protein. In the table there are tens of thousands of distinct CDR3 sequences, around 70% of which are singletons. General study results and limits: Tumor top-250-clone fractions significantly exceeded those of blood (p = 0.039).

V usage is TRBV6-5 and J usage is TRBJ1-2, with D unclear. The clonotype was recovered from a man between 40 and 49 years old with primary liver carcinoma and hepatitis B virus infection. The specimen sequenced was liver tumor tissue from sampling region 1. Subset: tumor region T1, superior pole. The chain's CDR3 is CASSYIRAGGPYGYAF. The CDR3 region has the DNA TGTGCCAGCAGTTATATAAGGGCAGGCGGTCCCTATGGCTACGCCTTC.